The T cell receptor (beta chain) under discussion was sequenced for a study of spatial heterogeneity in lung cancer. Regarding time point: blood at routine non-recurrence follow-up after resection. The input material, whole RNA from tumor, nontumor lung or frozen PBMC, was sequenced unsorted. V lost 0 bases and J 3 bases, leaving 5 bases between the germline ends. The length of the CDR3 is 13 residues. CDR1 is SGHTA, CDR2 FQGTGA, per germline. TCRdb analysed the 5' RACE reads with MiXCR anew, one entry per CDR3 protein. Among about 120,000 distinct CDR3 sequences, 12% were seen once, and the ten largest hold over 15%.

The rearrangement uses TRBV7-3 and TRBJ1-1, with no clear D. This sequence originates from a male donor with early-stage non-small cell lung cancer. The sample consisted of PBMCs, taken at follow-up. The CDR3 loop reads CASSLTDYTEAFF. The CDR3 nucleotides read TGTGCCAGCAGCTTAACCGATTACACTGAAGCTTTCTTT.